Listed here are 19 T cell receptor beta chains from one sample, sequenced in a study of blood T cell repertoires in COVID-19 (dated by TCRdb to the early 2020s). The library was produced with the immunoSEQ multiplex PCR assay. TCRdb limited this immuneACCESS table to in-frame rearrangements with V and J called. A share of clones is missing; checked studies link under half to unresolved V genes, and the rest is unexplained. The sample table holds under 200,000 clones, of which approximately 79% were seen once. The ten biggest clones cover over 13% of the sample. The sequenced material came from peripheral blood. The receptors shown here come from a man aged 25 to 45 with active or convalescent COVID-19.

J is TRBJ1-2 and V is TRBV30; D is uncertain. V was clipped by 2 bases and J by 4 bases, with 11 bases between them. This CDR3 comprises 13 residues. Germline loops: CDR1 GTSNPN, CDR2 SVGIG (reference sequence). The CDR3 region has the DNA TGTGCCTGGAGTCTTGAGCGGACCTATGGCTACACCTTC. Its protein product is CAWSLERTYGYTF.

This chain connects TRBV3-1 (or the pseudogene TRBV3-2) to TRBJ1-1; D gene uncertain. The CDR3 runs 12 residues. Trimming took off 2 bases at V and 8 bases at J, with 9 bases between the two ends. Germline CDR1 and CDR2: LGHDT and YNNKEL (reference sequence). CDR3 region: CASSQNPTEAFF. In DNA, the CDR3 is TGTGCCAGCAGCCAAAACCCTACGGAAGCTTTCTTT.

Remarks on this clone: The same CDR3 can be traced to other DNA sequences in this sample. The chain uses TRBV5-1 and TRBJ1-3; no firm D call. Trimming cost V 0 bases and J 0 bases, with 4 bases left between them. This CDR3 has 14 amino acids. Germline loops: CDR1 SGHRS, CDR2 YFSETQ. CDR3 sequence reads: CASSLDSSGNTIYF. The CDR3 coding sequence is TGCGCCAGCAGCTTGGATAGCTCTGGAAACACCATATATTTT.

CDR3 in amino acids: CASGRGQGYYQPQHF. CDR3 sequence (DNA): TGTGCTAGTGGGAGGGGACAGGGGTATTATCAGCCCCAGCATTTT. The chain joins TRBV12-5 to TRBJ1-5, with TRBD1 matching 10 bases. Germline CDR1 is LGHNT and CDR2 is FRNRAP. The CDR3 consists of 15 residues. J gave up 5 bases and V 6 bases, and 7 bases lay outside the gene matches.

This clone rates as medium-sized. The CDR3 DNA reads as TGTGCCAGCAGCCCGGGACTGGACAGGGGGACGGGAAACACCATATATTTT. It encodes CASSPGLDRGTGNTIYF. The chain couples TRBV7-8 to TRBJ1-3; TRBD1 matches 10 bases. Trimming took 5 bases from V and 4 from J; bases not matched to a gene: 11. Germline CDR1 and CDR2: SGHVS and FQNEAQ. The CDR3 is made up of 17 amino acids.

The rearrangement links TRBV11-3 to TRBJ2-1; 10 nucleotides align to TRBD2. Trimming cost V 3 bases and J 13 bases; bases outside gene matches: 12. Germline lookup yields CDR1 SGHNT and CDR2 YENEEA. The CDR3 totals 15 residues. CDR3 sequence reads: CASSLGPQREGSQFF. The CDR3 region has the DNA TGTGCCAGCAGCTTGGGCCCTCAGCGGGAGGGTTCTCAGTTCTTC. Looking up the rest from reference TRBV11-3 and TRBJ2-1 gives the full variable domain: EAGVVQSPRYKIIEKKQPVAFWCNPISGHNTLYWYLQNLGQGPELLIRYENEEAVDDSQLPKDRFSAERLKGVDSTLKIQPAELGDSAVYLCASSLGPQREGSQFFGPGTRLTVL.

J is TRBJ2-1 and V is TRBV7-2, with 9 nucleotides matching TRBD1. V trimming: 5 bases; J trimming: 4 bases; junction bases outside the gene matches: 6. The CDR3 is made up of 15 amino acids. The V gene's germline CDR1 is SGHTA and CDR2 FQGNSA. In nucleotides, the CDR3 is TGTGCCAGCAGCGTCAACAGGGGGCTTTACAATGAGCAGTTCTTC. This sequence encodes CASSVNRGLYNEQFF.

The chain links TRBV7-9 to TRBJ1-5; possibly TRBD1 for D (5 bases). Germline CDR1 is SEHNR and CDR2 is FQNEAQ (reference sequence). V lost 2 bases to trimming and J lost 2 bases, with 7 bases between them. This CDR3 region has 14 residues. CDR3 sequence: CASSLQGGNQPQHF. CDR3 bases: TGTGCCAGCAGCTTACAGGGTGGCAATCAGCCCCAGCATTTT.

The V call is TRBV11-3, the J call TRBJ2-7; D is perhaps TRBD2 (5 bases). In germline, CDR1 is SGHNT, CDR2 YENEEA. CDR3 size: 15 residues. The germline V and J ends were trimmed by 8 bases and 3 bases, with 20 bases remaining between them. The CDR3 DNA reads as TGTGCCAGCGGATTGACATGGGGAGAGGGCTACGAGCAGTACTTC. This encodes CASGLTWGEGYEQYF.

The CDR3 reads CASRITGGTEAFF. For the CDR3, the DNA is TGTGCCAGCAGGATTACAGGGGGCACTGAAGCTTTCTTT. The chain is built from TRBV6-6 and TRBJ1-1; 8 nucleotides match TRBD1. V lost 6 bases to trimming and J lost 4 bases; unmatched junction nucleotides: 4. From germline, CDR1 is MNHNY and CDR2 SVGAGI (reference sequence). This CDR3 is 13 amino acids long.

The chain combines TRBV6-1 with TRBJ1-1; 10 bases are shared with TRBD1. CDR3 length: 17 amino acids. From germline, CDR1 is MNHNS and CDR2 SASEGT. Unmatched junction bases numbered 6, after V lost 2 bases and J lost 0 bases. CDR3 in DNA: TGTGCCAGCAGTGAATTGAGGGACAGGGGCCTGAACACTGAAGCTTTCTTT. It translates to CASSELRDRGLNTEAFF.

The V call is TRBV9, the J call TRBJ2-1; possible D gene TRBD2, 6 bases. The germline V and J ends were trimmed by 4 bases and 4 bases, with 15 bases remaining between them. The germline V gene has CDR1 SGDLS and CDR2 YYNGEE. The CDR3 is 15 residues long. This CDR3 reads CASSPEGSLYNEQFF. The CDR3 DNA reads TGTGCCAGCAGCCCGGAGGGAAGCTTATACAATGAGCAGTTCTTC.

This clone has only one observation. This chain links TRBV6-5 with TRBJ1-1; 10 nucleotides line up with TRBD1. Losses at the gene ends were 8 bases for V and 4 bases for J; bases not matched to a gene: 4. Germline CDR1 and CDR2: MNHEY and SVGAGI. This CDR3 region has 13 residues. CDR3 DNA: TGTGCCAGCGGGACAGGGGTAGGCACTGAAGCTTTCTTT. The encoded protein is CASGTGVGTEAFF.

V gene TRBV19 combines with J gene TRBJ1-1; D is ambiguous. V gave up 6 bases and J gave up 1 base, with 15 bases separating them. The CDR3 is made up of 15 amino acids. Per germline, CDR1 LNHDA and CDR2 SQIVND (reference sequence). CDR3 in DNA: TGTGCCAGTAGACATCTTAACCCAGAGAACACTGAAGCTTTCTTT. The encoded protein is CASRHLNPENTEAFF.

The gene calls are TRBV7-3 and TRBJ2-5, with TRBD1 matching 8 bases. The germline V gene has CDR1 SGHTA and CDR2 FQGTGA. This CDR3 is built from 15 residues. V was clipped by 5 bases and J by 4 bases; unmatched bases: 9. In DNA, the CDR3 is TGTGCCAGCAGCCGAGGAGAGGGACAGGTAGAGACCCAGTACTTC. Protein: CASSRGEGQVETQYF.

The sample holds one count of this clone. The chain links TRBV6-2 or TRBV6-3 to TRBJ2-1; 10 bases line up with TRBD2. Germline V gene sequence: CDR1 MNHEY, CDR2 SVGEGT. J was trimmed by 8 bases and V by 5 bases; bases with no gene match: 12. The CDR3 spans 16 residues. CDR3 coding DNA: TGTGCCAGCAGTCCAAGCGGGAGGGCCGATCGCCATGAGCAGTTCTTC. This codes for CASSPSGRADRHEQFF.

The V and J genes are TRBV5-6 and TRBJ2-7; D gene uncertain. CDR3 length equals 12 residues. Germline CDR1 reads SGHDT; CDR2 reads YYEEEE. Trimming took 0 bases from V and 4 from J, leaving 5 bases between them. The CDR3 DNA follows: TGTGCCAGCAGCTTGGCGGTTTACGAGCAGTACTTC. It translates to CASSLAVYEQYF. The variable domain in full, completed from reference TRBV5-6 and TRBJ2-7, reads DAGVTQSPTHLIKTRGQQVTLRCSPKSGHDTVSWYQQALGQGPQFIFQYYEEEERQRGNFPDRFSGHQFPNYSSELNVNALLLGDSALYLCASSLAVYEQYFGPGTRLTVT.

The chain recombines TRBV27 with TRBJ1-1, with D unclear. The V gene's germline CDR1 is MNHEY and CDR2 SMNVEV (reference sequence). The CDR3 is 13 amino acids. Between the trimmed V and J ends, which lost 6 bases and 4 bases, there was a span of 12 bases. The CDR3 loop reads CASSRFSPTEAFF. The CDR3 nucleotides read TGTGCCAGCAGCCGTTTCTCCCCCACTGAAGCTTTCTTT.

The V call is TRBV9, the J call TRBJ2-3; 10 bases match TRBD2. V lost 2 bases and J lost 7; bases outside the gene matches: 7. The CDR3 has 15 amino acids. Germline-derived CDR1 and CDR2 are SGDLS and YYNGEE. CDR3 amino acids: CASSVPLAGEYTQYF. CDR3 coding DNA: TGTGCCAGCAGCGTGCCCCTAGCGGGAGAGTATACGCAGTATTTT.